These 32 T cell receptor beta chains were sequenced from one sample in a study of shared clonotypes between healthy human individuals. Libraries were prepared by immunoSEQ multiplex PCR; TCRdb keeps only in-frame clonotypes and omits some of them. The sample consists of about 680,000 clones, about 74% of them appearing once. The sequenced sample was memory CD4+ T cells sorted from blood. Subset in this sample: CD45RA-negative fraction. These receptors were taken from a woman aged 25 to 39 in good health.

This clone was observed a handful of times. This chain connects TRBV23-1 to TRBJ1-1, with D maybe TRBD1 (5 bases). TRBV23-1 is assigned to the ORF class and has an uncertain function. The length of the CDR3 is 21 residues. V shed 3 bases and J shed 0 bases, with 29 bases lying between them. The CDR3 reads CASSHYARDGAPDRLNTEAFF. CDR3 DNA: TGCGCCAGCAGTCACTACGCCCGGGACGGAGCCCCAGACCGATTGAACACTGAAGCTTTCTTT.

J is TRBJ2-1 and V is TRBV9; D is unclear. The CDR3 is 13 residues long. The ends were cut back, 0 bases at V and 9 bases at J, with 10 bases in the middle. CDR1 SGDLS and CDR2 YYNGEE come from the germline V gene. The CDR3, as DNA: TGTGCCAGCAGCGTAGAAGGGCGGAGTGAGCAGTTCTTC. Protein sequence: CASSVEGRSEQFF.

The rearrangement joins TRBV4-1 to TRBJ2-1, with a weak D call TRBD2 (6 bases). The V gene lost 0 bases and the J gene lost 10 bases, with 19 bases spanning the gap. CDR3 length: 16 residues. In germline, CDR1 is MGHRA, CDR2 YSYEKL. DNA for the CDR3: TGCGCCAGCAGCCAAGAAAGGTGGGCTAGCGTCCGGGAGCAGTTCTTC. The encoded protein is CASSQERWASVREQFF.

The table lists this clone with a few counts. The CDR3 protein is CASSSVHEQYF. CDR3 in DNA: TGTGCCAGCAGTTCAGTCCACGAGCAGTACTTC. The chain is built from TRBV6-5 and TRBJ2-7, with unresolved D. CDR3 length equals 11 residues. Deletions cut 4 bases from V and 5 bases from J, with 6 bases between. Germline-derived CDR1 and CDR2 are MNHEY and SVGAGI.

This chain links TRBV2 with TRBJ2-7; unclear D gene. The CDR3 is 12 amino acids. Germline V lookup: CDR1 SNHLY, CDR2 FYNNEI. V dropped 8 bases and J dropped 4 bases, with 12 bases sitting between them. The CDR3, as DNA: TGTGCCAGCGGCTACATCCCATACGAGCAGTACTTC. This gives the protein CASGYIPYEQYF.

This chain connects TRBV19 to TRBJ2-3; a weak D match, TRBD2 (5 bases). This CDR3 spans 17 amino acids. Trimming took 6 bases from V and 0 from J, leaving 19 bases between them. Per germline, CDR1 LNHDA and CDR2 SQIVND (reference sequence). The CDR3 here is CASSLLGSDLSTDTQYF. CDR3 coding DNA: TGTGCCAGTAGCCTACTAGGCAGCGACCTTAGCACAGATACGCAGTATTTT.

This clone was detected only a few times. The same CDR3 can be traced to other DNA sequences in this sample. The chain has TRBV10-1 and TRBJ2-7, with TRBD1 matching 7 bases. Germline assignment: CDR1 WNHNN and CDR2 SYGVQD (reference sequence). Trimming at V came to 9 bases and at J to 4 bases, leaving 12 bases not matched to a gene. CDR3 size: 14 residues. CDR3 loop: CASSPNRDSYEQYF. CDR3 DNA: TGCGCCAGTTCACCGAACCGGGACAGTTACGAGCAGTACTTC.

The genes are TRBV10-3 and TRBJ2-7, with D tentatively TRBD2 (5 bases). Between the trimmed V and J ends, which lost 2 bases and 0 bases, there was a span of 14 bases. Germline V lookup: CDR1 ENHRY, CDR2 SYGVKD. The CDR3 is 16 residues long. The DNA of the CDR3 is TGTGCCATCAGTGAGACGGGCGGGCCTAGCTCCTACGAGCAGTACTTC. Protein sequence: CAISETGGPSSYEQYF.

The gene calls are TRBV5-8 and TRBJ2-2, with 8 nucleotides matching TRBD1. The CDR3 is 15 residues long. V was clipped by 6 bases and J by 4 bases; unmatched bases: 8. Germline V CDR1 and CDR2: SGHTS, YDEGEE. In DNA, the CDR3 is TGTGCCAGCACCCCGGGACAGGAGATCACCGGGGAGCTGTTTTTT. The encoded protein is CASTPGQEITGELFF.

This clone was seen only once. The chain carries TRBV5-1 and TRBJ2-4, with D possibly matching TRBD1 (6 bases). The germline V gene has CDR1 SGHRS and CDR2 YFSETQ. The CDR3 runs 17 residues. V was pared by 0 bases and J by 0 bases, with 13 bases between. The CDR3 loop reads CASSLEPDSLAKNIQYF. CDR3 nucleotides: TGCGCCAGCAGCTTGGAGCCGGACAGTTTAGCCAAAAACATTCAGTACTTC.

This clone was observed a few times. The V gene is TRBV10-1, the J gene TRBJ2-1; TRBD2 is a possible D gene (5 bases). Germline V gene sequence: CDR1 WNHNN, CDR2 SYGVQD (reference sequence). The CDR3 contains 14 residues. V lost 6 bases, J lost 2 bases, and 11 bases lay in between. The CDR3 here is CASSSGITYNEQFF. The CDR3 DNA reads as TGCGCCAGCAGCTCCGGGATTACCTACAATGAGCAGTTCTTC.

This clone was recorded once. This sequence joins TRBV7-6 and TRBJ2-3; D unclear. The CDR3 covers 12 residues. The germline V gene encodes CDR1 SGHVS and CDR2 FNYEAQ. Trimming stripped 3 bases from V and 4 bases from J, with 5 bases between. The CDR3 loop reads CASSFLPDTQYF. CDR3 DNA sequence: TGTGCCAGCAGCTTTCTCCCAGATACGCAGTATTTT.

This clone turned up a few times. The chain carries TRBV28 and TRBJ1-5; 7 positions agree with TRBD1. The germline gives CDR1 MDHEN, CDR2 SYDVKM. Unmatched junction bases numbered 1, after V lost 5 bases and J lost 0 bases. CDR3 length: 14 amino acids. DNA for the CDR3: TGTGCCAGCAGTGACAGGGTTAGCAATCAGCCCCAGCATTTT. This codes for CASSDRVSNQPQHF.

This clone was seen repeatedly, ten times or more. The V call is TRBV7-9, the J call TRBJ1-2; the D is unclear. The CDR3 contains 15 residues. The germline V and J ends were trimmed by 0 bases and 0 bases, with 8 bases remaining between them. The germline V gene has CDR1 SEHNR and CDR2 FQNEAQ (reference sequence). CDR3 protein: CASSLALSANYGYTF. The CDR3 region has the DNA TGTGCCAGCAGCTTAGCGCTTTCGGCTAACTATGGCTACACCTTC.

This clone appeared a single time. CDR3 nucleotides: TGTGCCAGCAGCTTGGGGCCTGGGCTCGGAAACACCATATATTTT. Amino acids: CASSLGPGLGNTIYF. V gene TRBV5-6 combines with J gene TRBJ1-3; D is ambiguous. V was cut by 0 bases and J by 4 bases, with 11 bases left in between. This CDR3 spans 15 amino acids. Germline lookup yields CDR1 SGHDT and CDR2 YYEEEE.

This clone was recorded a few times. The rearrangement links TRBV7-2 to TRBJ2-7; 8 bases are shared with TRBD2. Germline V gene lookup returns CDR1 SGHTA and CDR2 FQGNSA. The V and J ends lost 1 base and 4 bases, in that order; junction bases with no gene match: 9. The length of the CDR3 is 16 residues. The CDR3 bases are TGTGCCAGCAGCTTAGGGTTCCCGGGACTAGTGTACGAGCAGTACTTC. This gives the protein CASSLGFPGLVYEQYF.

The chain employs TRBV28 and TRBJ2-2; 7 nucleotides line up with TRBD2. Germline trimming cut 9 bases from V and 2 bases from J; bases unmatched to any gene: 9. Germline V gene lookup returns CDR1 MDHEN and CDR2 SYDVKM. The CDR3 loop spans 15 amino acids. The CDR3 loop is CASHTASGNTGELFF. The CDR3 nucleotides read TGTGCCAGTCATACTGCTAGCGGAAACACCGGGGAGCTGTTTTTT.

The CDR3 region is CASSATRIWDNEQFF. CDR3 nucleotides: TGTGCCAGCAGCGCCACGAGAATCTGGGATAATGAGCAGTTCTTC. The chain is built from TRBV5-8 and TRBJ2-1; D remains unclear. V lost 4 bases and J lost 7, with 18 bases in between. Germline V gene sequence: CDR1 SGHTS, CDR2 YDEGEE. The CDR3 totals 15 residues.

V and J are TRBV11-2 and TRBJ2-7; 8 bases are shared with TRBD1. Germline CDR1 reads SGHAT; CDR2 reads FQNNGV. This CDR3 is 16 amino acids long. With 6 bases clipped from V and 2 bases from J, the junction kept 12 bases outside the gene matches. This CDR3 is CASRPAPRDRTYEQYF. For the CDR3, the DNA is TGTGCCAGCAGACCCGCCCCCCGGGACAGGACCTACGAGCAGTACTTC.

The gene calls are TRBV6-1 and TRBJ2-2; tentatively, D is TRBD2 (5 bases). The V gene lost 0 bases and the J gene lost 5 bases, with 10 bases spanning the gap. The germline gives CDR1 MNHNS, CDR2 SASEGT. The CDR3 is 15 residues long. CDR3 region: CASSEARGWTGELFF. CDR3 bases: TGTGCCAGCAGTGAAGCACGGGGTTGGACCGGGGAGCTGTTTTTT.

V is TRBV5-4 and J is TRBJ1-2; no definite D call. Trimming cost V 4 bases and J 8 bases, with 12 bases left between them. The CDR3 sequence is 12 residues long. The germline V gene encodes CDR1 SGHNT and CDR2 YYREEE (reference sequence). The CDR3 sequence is CASSLSQSGYTF. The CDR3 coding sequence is TGTGCCAGCAGCCTATCACAGTCGGGCTACACCTTC.

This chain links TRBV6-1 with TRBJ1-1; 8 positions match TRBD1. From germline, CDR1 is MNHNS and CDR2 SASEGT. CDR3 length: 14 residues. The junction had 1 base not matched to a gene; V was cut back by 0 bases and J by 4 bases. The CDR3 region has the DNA TGTGCCAGCAGTGAAGCAGGGACAGGCACTGAAGCTTTCTTT. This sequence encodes CASSEAGTGTEAFF.

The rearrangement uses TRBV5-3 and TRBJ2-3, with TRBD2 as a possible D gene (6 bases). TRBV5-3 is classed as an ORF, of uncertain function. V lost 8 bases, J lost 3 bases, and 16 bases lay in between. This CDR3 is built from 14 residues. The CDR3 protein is CASSRWAGTDTQYF. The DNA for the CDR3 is TGTGCCAGCAGCAGATGGGCGGGAACAGATACGCAGTATTTT.

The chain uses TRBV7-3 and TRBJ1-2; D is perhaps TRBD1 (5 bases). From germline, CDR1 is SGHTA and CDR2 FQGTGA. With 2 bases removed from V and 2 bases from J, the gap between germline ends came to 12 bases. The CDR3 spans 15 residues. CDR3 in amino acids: CASSLDSGPNYGYTF. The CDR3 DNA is TGTGCCAGCAGCTTAGACTCAGGGCCAAACTATGGCTACACCTTC. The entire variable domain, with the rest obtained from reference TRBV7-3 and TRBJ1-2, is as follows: GAGVSQTPSNKVTEKGKYVELRCDPISGHTALYWYRQSLGQGPEFLIYFQGTGAADDSGLPNDRFFAVRPEGSVSTLKIQRTERGDSAVYLCASSLDSGPNYGYTFGSGTRLTVV.

The DNA of the CDR3 is TGTGCCAGCAGCGCCAGACTAGCGGGAGGAAGGAATGAGCAGTTCTTC. Translated, it gives CASSARLAGGRNEQFF. The chain combines TRBV5-4 with TRBJ2-1, with 13 bases that match TRBD2. This CDR3 is built from 16 residues. V shed 4 bases and J 7 bases; nucleotides not matched to a gene: 8. The germline gives CDR1 SGHNT, CDR2 YYREEE (reference sequence).

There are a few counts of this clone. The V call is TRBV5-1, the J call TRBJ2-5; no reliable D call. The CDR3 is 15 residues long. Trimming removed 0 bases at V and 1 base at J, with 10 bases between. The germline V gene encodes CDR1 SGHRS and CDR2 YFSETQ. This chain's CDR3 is CASSLVSGSQETQYF. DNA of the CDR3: TGCGCCAGCAGCTTGGTTTCGGGCAGCCAAGAGACCCAGTACTTC.

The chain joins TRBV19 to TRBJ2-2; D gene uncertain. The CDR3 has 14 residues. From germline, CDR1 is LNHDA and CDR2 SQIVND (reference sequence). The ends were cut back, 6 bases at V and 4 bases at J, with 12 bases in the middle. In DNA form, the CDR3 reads TGTGCCAGTAGCAACCCCGGGTTCACCGGGGAGCTGTTTTTT. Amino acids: CASSNPGFTGELFF.

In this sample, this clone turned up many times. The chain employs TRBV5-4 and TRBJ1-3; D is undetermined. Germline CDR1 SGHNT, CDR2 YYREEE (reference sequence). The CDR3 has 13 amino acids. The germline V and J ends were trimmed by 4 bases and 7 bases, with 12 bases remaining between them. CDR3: CASSRPETNTIYF. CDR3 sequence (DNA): TGTGCCAGCAGCCGCCCAGAGACTAACACCATATATTTT.

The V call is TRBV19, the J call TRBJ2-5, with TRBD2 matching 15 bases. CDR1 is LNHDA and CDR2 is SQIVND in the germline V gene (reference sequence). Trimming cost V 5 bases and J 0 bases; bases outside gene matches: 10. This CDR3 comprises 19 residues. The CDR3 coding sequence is TGTGCCAGTAGTCTGCTACCCGGGACTAGCGGGAGGTACCAAGAGACCCAGTACTTC. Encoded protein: CASSLLPGTSGRYQETQYF.

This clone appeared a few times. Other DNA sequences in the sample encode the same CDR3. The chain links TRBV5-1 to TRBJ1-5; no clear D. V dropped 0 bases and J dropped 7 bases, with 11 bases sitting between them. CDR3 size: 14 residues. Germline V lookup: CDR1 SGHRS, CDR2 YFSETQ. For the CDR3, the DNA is TGCGCCAGCAGCTTGGAGGGTGGAGGGCAGCCCCAGCATTTT. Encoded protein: CASSLEGGGQPQHF. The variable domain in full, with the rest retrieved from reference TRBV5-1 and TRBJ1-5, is KAGVTQTPRYLIKTRGQQVTLSCSPISGHRSVSWYQQTPGQGLQFLFEYFSETQRNKGNFPGRFSGRQFSNSRSEMNVSTLELGDSALYLCASSLEGGGQPQHFGDGTRLSIL.

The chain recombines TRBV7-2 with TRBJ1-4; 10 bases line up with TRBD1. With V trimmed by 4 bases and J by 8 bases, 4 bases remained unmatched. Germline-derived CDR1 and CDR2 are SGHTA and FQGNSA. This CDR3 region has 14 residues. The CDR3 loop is CASSSDRGREKLFF. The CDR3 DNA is TGTGCCAGCAGCTCCGACAGGGGGCGAGAAAAACTGTTTTTT. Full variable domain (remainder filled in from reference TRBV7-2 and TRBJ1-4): GAGVSQSPSNKVTEKGKDVELRCDPISGHTALYWYRQSLGQGLEFLIYFQGNSAPDKSGLPSDRFSAERTGGSVSTLTIQRTQQEDSAVYLCASSSDRGREKLFFGSGTQLSVL.

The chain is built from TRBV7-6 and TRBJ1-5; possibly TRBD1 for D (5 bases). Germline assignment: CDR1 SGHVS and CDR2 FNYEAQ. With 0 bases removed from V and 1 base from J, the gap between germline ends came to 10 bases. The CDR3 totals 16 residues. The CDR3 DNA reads TGTGCCAGCAGCTTAGCCCCTGGGGGAAGCAATCAGCCCCAGCATTTT. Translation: CASSLAPGGSNQPQHF.